Below, one T cell receptor beta chain is given with its context. The antigen is not known. MiXCR, run by TCRdb on the 5' RACE reads, gives a single entry per CDR3 protein. The sample carries approximately 60,000 distinct CDR3 sequences, approximately 9% recorded once. The data were taken from a study of T-cell memory formation after mild COVID-19. Study-level results: Some clones that responded were present in memory (sampled pre-infection), which suggests cross-reactive memory joined. CD4+ clones that contracted lay mainly in CM and EM; CD8+ ones lay in EMRA. Contracting clones, day 15 to 85, had balanced CD4/CD8, and later expanders favored CD4+.

V lost 0 bases to trimming and J lost 0 bases; unmatched junction nucleotides: 6. Germline values: CDR1 SGHRS, CDR2 YFSETQ. CDR3 size: 17 residues. Input material: PBMCs or a T cell subset sorted from them (not recorded which). This clonotype was obtained from a young man who had mild COVID-19 (a few samples of this study predate the infection). Cell type and time point are not known. The chain recombines TRBV5-1 with TRBJ2-1, with 7 bases fitting TRBD2. The CDR3 DNA sequence: TGCGCCAGCAGCTTGGGCGGGACTACCAGCTCCTACAATGAGCAGTTCTTC. Protein product: CASSLGGTTSSYNEQFF.